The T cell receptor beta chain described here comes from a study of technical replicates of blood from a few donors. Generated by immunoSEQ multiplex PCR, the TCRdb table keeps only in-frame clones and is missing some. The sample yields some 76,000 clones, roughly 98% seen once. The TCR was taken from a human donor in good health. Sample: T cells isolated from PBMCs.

The CDR3 nucleotides read TGTGCCAGCAGTTTCCAAACTAGCGGGATTTACGAGCAGTACTTC. Translating it yields CASSFQTSGIYEQYF. This sequence joins TRBV28 and TRBJ2-7; 10 bases fit TRBD2. The CDR3 loop spans 15 amino acids. Germline values: CDR1 MDHEN, CDR2 SYDVKM. Trimming removed 3 bases from V and 4 bases from J; junction bases left unmatched: 6.